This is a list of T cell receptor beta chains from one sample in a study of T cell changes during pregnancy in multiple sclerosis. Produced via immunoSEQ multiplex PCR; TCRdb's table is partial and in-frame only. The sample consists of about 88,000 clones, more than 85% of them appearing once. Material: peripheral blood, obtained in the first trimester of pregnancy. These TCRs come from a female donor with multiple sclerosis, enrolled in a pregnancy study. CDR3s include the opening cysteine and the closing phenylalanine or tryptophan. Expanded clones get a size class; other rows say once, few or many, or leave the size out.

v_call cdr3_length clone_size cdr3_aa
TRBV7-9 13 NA CASSFREVNEQFF
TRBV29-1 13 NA CSARMTDNTEAFF
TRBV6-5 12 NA CASSSRGDTQYF
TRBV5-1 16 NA CASSSTTEGRTDTQYF
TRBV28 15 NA CASSHGTAHEGEAFF
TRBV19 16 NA CASSIRAEGGYTEAFF
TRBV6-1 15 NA CASSSQRTGANIQYF
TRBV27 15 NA CASSLGRGLNYGYTF
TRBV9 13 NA CASSAAGYNEQFF
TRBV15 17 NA CATSRGRGLDMNTEAFF
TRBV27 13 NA CASSLFKNTEAFF
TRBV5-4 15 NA CASSGRDTGRTEAFF
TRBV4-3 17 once CASSQDEGTTMNTEAFF
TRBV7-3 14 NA CASSLGGSAYEQYF
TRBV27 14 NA CASSSSGSSYEQYF
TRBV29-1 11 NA CSVEERYGYTF
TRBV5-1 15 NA CASSSGLTGATEAFF
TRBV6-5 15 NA CAASPATRRYNEQFF
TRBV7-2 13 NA CASSLGGHYEQYF
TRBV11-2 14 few CASSLVPGQGEQYF
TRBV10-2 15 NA CASRDMGQGGQPQHF
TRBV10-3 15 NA CAISETSGSYNEQFF
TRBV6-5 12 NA CASSFGQGEQFF
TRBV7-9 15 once CALDEDPAFLYGYTF
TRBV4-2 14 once CASSQIQGTDGYTF
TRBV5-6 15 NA CASSLQPRGTDTQYF
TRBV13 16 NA CASSLRVASGSHEQYF
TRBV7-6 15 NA CASSPWDRAGETQYF
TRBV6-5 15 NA CASSYSNRAGNTIYF
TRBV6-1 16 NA CASSEMEVVGSYEQYF
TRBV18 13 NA CASSPARNEKLFF
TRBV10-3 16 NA CAISGLGLESYNEQFF
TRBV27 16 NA CASSSSGTGQDQPQHF